Listed below are T cell receptor beta chains from one sample, sequenced in a study of cytomegalovirus exposure and HLA in healthy donors. Sequencing was performed with immunoSEQ multiplex PCR; in TCRdb, only in-frame clones are kept and a portion is missing. The sample records 55,000 to 80,000 clones, roughly 82% being singletons. Specimen: PBMCs. Every receptor here comes from a man in his 70s in good health and CMV-seronegative. Both conserved end residues are part of each CDR3. The D gene is left open where the match is weak. The size field is filled for only some rows; it gives once, few, many or a size class.

V	D	J	length	size	CDR3	DNA
TRBV7-8	NA	TRBJ1-5	13	NA	CASRSGIYQPQHF	TGTGCCAGCAGATCGGGTATATACCAGCCCCAGCATTTT
TRBV5-1	TRBD1	TRBJ2-5	16	once	CASSLLGTGGSETQYF	TGCGCCAGCAGCTTGCTTGGGACAGGGGGCTCAGAGACCCAGTACTTC
TRBV13	NA	TRBJ2-5	14	once	CASSLSGNQETQYF	TGTGCCAGCAGCTTGTCAGGCAACCAAGAGACCCAGTACTTC
TRBV14	TRBD1	TRBJ2-7	16	NA	CASSQDLGQGAYEQYF	TGTGCCAGCAGCCAAGATCTGGGACAGGGGGCTTACGAGCAGTACTTC
TRBV5-1	NA	TRBJ1-1	15	NA	CASRLLGVVNTEAFF	TGCGCCAGCAGACTCTTAGGGGTGGTTAACACTGAAGCTTTCTTT
TRBV7-2	NA	TRBJ2-3	12	NA	CASSANTDTQYF	TGTGCCAGCAGCGCTAACACAGATACGCAGTATTTT
TRBV5-1	TRBD1	TRBJ1-2	14	NA	CASSLDGTGYPSTF	TGCGCCAGCAGCTTGGACGGGACAGGGTATCCGTCCACCTTC
TRBV5-1	TRBD2	TRBJ2-1	15	NA	CASSLTSGGYNEQFF	TGCGCCAGCAGCTTGACTAGCGGGGGGTACAATGAGCAGTTCTTC
TRBV7-9	NA	TRBJ1-5	15	NA	CSSSRAGGGNQPQHF	TGTTCCAGCAGCAGAGCGGGGGGAGGCAATCAGCCCCAGCATTTT
TRBV7-9	NA	TRBJ2-1	15	NA	CASREDRLLSNEQFF	TGTGCCAGCAGGGAAGACAGGTTGCTTAGCAATGAGCAGTTCTTC
TRBV30	NA	TRBJ1-2	11	NA	CAWSSTRQSLF	TGTGCCTGGAGTTCAACACGACAGTCTCTATTC
TRBV6-6	NA	TRBJ1-5	12	NA	CASSGPDQPQHF	TGTGCCAGCAGTGGGCCGGATCAGCCCCAGCATTTT
TRBV11-2	NA	TRBJ1-1	12	few	CASSAGYTEAFF	TGTGCCAGCAGCGCAGGGTACACTGAAGCTTTCTTT
TRBV6-5	TRBD1	TRBJ2-3	16	NA	CASSSTGQHNTDTQYF	TGTGCCAGCAGTTCTACGGGACAGCACAACACAGATACGCAGTATTTT
TRBV5-1	TRBD2	TRBJ2-1	15	NA	CASSPGLAGPEEQFF	TGCGCCAGCAGCCCGGGACTAGCGGGGCCGGAGGAGCAGTTCTTC
TRBV7-9	NA	TRBJ1-1	13	NA	CASSITANTEAFF	TGTGCCAGCAGTATAACAGCAAACACTGAAGCTTTCTTT
TRBV29-1	TRBD2	TRBJ2-3	15	few	CSVLGLAVGTDTQYF	TGCAGCGTTTTAGGCCTAGCGGTGGGCACAGATACGCAGTATTTT
TRBV6-1	NA	TRBJ1-5	14	once	CASSEAYGLRPQHF	TGTGCCAGCAGTGAAGCTTATGGTTTGAGACCCCAGCATTTT
TRBV11-2	NA	TRBJ1-3	15	NA	CASSLTVFSGNTIYF	TGTGCCAGCAGCTTGACAGTTTTCTCTGGAAACACCATATATTTT
TRBV7-2	NA	TRBJ1-1	12	NA	CASSLLEREAFF	TGTGCCAGCAGCTTATTAGAGAGAGAAGCTTTCTTT
TRBV2	NA	TRBJ1-5	15	NA	CASSSRAGSNQPQHF	TGTGCCAGCAGTTCGAGGGCGGGGAGCAATCAGCCCCAGCATTTT
TRBV6-6	TRBD1	TRBJ2-7	14	NA	CASWGKTGGSEQYF	TGTGCCAGCTGGGGAAAGACAGGGGGGAGTGAGCAGTACTTC
TRBV7-2	TRBD1	TRBJ2-2	16	NA	CASSASQGAVAGELFF	TGTGCCAGCAGCGCCTCACAGGGGGCGGTAGCCGGGGAGCTGTTTTTT
TRBV29-1	TRBD1	TRBJ2-1	13	NA	CSVAGTEGNEQFF	TGCAGCGTCGCCGGGACAGAAGGGAATGAGCAGTTCTTC
TRBV5-5	TRBD2	TRBJ2-3	15	NA	CASSLEREPPDTQYF	TGTGCCAGCAGCTTGGAGCGGGAGCCTCCGGATACGCAGTATTTT
TRBV18	NA	TRBJ2-2	16	NA	CASSLFDGANTGELFF	TGTGCCAGCTCACTATTCGACGGAGCGAACACCGGGGAGCTGTTTTTT
TRBV19	TRBD1	TRBJ1-5	18	NA	CASSPGTGYGNSNQPQHF	TGTGCCAGTAGTCCCGGGACAGGGTATGGGAACAGCAATCAGCCCCAGCATTTT
TRBV4-1	TRBD1	TRBJ1-1	17	NA	CASSQELGQGAGTEAFF	TGCGCCAGCAGCCAAGAGTTGGGTCAGGGGGCCGGCACTGAAGCTTTCTTT
TRBV30	TRBD2	TRBJ2-3	14	NA	CAWSPGLAGDTQYF	TGTGCCTGGAGCCCCGGACTAGCGGGAGATACGCAGTATTTT
TRBV7-8	TRBD2	TRBJ2-7	14	few	CASSLVSGGYEQYF	TGTGCCAGCAGCTTAGTTAGCGGGGGTTACGAGCAGTACTTC
TRBV7-6	NA	TRBJ1-1	17	NA	CASSLGGSGAMNTEAFF	TGTGCCAGCAGCTTAGGGGGATCAGGGGCGATGAACACTGAAGCTTTCTTT
TRBV10-2	NA	TRBJ2-7	10	NA	CATQAYEQYF	TGCGCCACCCAAGCCTACGAGCAGTACTTC
TRBV18	TRBD1	TRBJ2-7	15	NA	CASSPGQVLAYEQYF	TGTGCCAGCTCACCCGGACAGGTTCTTGCCTACGAGCAGTACTTC
TRBV6-5	NA	TRBJ2-3	16	NA	CASSSNSLSSTDTQYF	TGTGCCAGCAGTTCCAACAGTCTTTCTAGCACAGATACGCAGTATTTT
TRBV6-5	NA	TRBJ2-1	12	NA	CASTWTDNEQFF	TGTGCCAGCACCTGGACAGACAATGAGCAGTTCTTC
TRBV18	NA	TRBJ1-4	16	NA	CASSLTGPGTNEKLFF	TGTGCCAGCTCACTCACAGGGCCGGGTACTAATGAAAAACTGTTTTTT
TRBV9	NA	TRBJ1-2	14	NA	CASSVDQGLYGYTF	TGTGCCAGCAGCGTAGACCAGGGACTATATGGCTACACCTTC
TRBV5-6	TRBD1	TRBJ1-2	16	NA	CASSKRLGGLGYGYTF	TGTGCCAGCAGCAAAAGGCTAGGGGGCCTGGGCTATGGCTACACCTTC
TRBV9	TRBD1	TRBJ2-2	14	NA	CASSVQGDTGELFF	TGTGCCAGCAGCGTCCAGGGGGACACCGGGGAGCTGTTTTTT